The rows below give T cell receptor beta chains drawn from one sample of a study of human T cells and chemical hapten exposure. TCRdb used MiXCR to reprocess the RACE reads, holding one entry per CDR3 protein. Among some 250,000 distinct CDR3 sequences listed, 7.5% to 9% were seen once. Here the sequenced sample was whole blood, taken in connection with sensitization to the hapten diphenylcyclopropenone (DPC). The receptors derive from a man aged 18 to 29 with alopecia areata. Some clones in this sample may be carry-over from other donors' samples. Both conserved end residues are part of each CDR3. Each record gives: V gene, J gene, D gene, clone size, CDR3 protein, CDR3 DNA. D genes are given only for firm matches. Size tells how often a clone was seen (once, few, many) or the class of an expanded clone, and some rows leave it out.

TRBV7-2,TRBJ1-1,.,.,CASSSRQLMNTEAFF,TGTGCCAGCAGCAGTAGACAGTTAATGAACACTGAAGCTTTCTTT
TRBV5-1,TRBJ1-2,TRBD1,.,CASRTGQGAGYTF,TGCGCCAGCAGGACGGGACAGGGCGCCGGCTACACCTTC
TRBV4-2,TRBJ2-3,TRBD1,few,CASSQEGGTGAANTQYF,TGTGCCAGCAGCCAAGAAGGCGGGACAGGCGCCGCCAATACGCAGTATTTT
TRBV9,TRBJ1-1,.,many,CASSVGQHTEAFF,TGTGCCAGCAGCGTAGGACAGCACACTGAAGCTTTCTTT
TRBV3-1,TRBJ2-3,.,.,CASRIRGTSTDTQYF,TGTGCCAGCAGGATACGGGGTACTAGCACAGATACGCAGTATTTT
TRBV6-6,TRBJ1-2,TRBD1,few,CASSYPTGDRYGYTF,TGTGCCAGCAGTTACCCGACAGGGGATAGATATGGCTACACCTTC
TRBV5-1,TRBJ2-2,TRBD1,few,CASSAETGSETGELFF,TGCGCCAGCAGCGCAGAGACAGGGTCGGAGACCGGGGAGCTGTTTTTT
TRBV4-2,TRBJ1-2,.,.,CASSQYFGADPYGYTF,TGTGCCAGCAGCCAATACTTCGGGGCCGACCCCTATGGCTACACCTTC
TRBV6-6,TRBJ1-6,.,few,CASRVVSNSPLHF,TGTGCCAGCAGAGTAGTCAGTAATTCACCCCTCCACTTT
TRBV28,TRBJ1-3,.,few,CASRLGAGNTIYF,TGTGCCAGCAGGTTAGGAGCTGGAAACACCATATATTTT
TRBV5-1,TRBJ2-1,TRBD2,few,CASSAGLAGNEQFF,TGCGCCAGCAGCGCTGGACTAGCGGGAAATGAGCAGTTCTTC
TRBV20-1,TRBJ1-6,TRBD1,.,CSARDRRGIEPLHF,TGCAGTGCTAGAGATCGCAGGGGGATTGAACCCCTCCACTTT
TRBV7-2,TRBJ1-6,.,many,CASSLIPGGSSPLHF,TGTGCCAGCAGCTTAATCCCGGGAGGGAGCTCACCCCTCCACTTT
TRBV7-2,TRBJ2-1,.,.,CASSLIPHPYNEQFF,TGTGCCAGCAGCTTAATCCCCCACCCGTACAATGAGCAGTTCTTC
TRBV12-3/TRBV12-4,TRBJ2-5,.,few,CASGAARRQETQYF,TGTGCCAGCGGAGCCGCCCGCCGTCAAGAGACCCAGTACTTC
TRBV7-4,TRBJ2-3,TRBD2,.,CASSPGLAGTSTDTQYF,TGTGCCAGCAGCCCGGGACTAGCGGGGACTAGCACAGATACGCAGTATTTT
TRBV6-2/TRBV6-3,TRBJ2-3,.,few,CTSSSDRLRTDTQYF,TGTACCAGCAGTAGCGACAGACTCCGCACAGATACGCAGTATTTT